These T cell receptor beta chains were read from a single sample in a study of PD-L1 blockade in urothelial cancer. The assay was immunoSEQ multiplex PCR, and TCRdb's table has in-frame clones only and misses some. In the table there are approximately 47,000 clones, approximately 78% of which are singletons. The input for sequencing was PBMCs, taken around atezolizumab (anti-PD-L1) treatment. These receptor sequences come from a man aged 50 to 59 with urothelial cancer. Each CDR3 is given without its conserved first and last residue. D genes are given only for firm matches.

V gene: TRBV7-3
D gene: NA
J gene: TRBJ2-7
CDR3 protein: ATGTRGTPYEQY

V gene: TRBV2
D gene: TRBD2
J gene: TRBJ2-5
CDR3 protein: ATRTSGAPQETQY

V gene: TRBV7-8
D gene: TRBD2
J gene: TRBJ2-3
CDR3 protein: ASISGVPTDTQY

V gene: TRBV6-1
D gene: TRBD1
J gene: TRBJ1-2
CDR3 protein: ASSHTGQLNYGYT

V gene: TRBV7-6
D gene: TRBD1
J gene: TRBJ1-3
CDR3 protein: ASSLVTGELSGNTIY

V gene: TRBV5-1
D gene: NA
J gene: TRBJ2-3
CDR3 protein: ASSQRADTQY

V gene: TRBV5-1
D gene: TRBD1
J gene: TRBJ2-1
CDR3 protein: ASSLVGQGGDEQF

V gene: TRBV5-1
D gene: TRBD1
J gene: TRBJ2-1
CDR3 protein: ASADTGTGVLDEQF

V gene: TRBV19
D gene: TRBD1
J gene: TRBJ1-5
CDR3 protein: ASSRGQDVNQPQH

V gene: TRBV21-1
D gene: NA
J gene: TRBJ2-3
CDR3 protein: ASRPGTRRTDTQY

V gene: TRBV5-1
D gene: NA
J gene: TRBJ2-2
CDR3 protein: ASSLAGTGTGELF

V gene: TRBV7-9
D gene: NA
J gene: TRBJ2-3
CDR3 protein: ASSQGYGGSRTDTQY

V gene: TRBV5-6
D gene: NA
J gene: TRBJ1-4
CDR3 protein: ASSIRDNVKLF

V gene: TRBV19
D gene: NA
J gene: TRBJ1-2
CDR3 protein: ASRRRGEEDGYT

V gene: TRBV19
D gene: TRBD1
J gene: TRBJ1-4
CDR3 protein: ASSRTGFEYEKLF

V gene: TRBV11-2
D gene: NA
J gene: TRBJ1-1
CDR3 protein: ASSIPGRNTEAF

V gene: TRBV21-1
D gene: NA
J gene: TRBJ1-5
CDR3 protein: ASSTTHGVPEWVSNQPQH

V gene: TRBV5-5
D gene: NA
J gene: TRBJ1-1
CDR3 protein: ASSLGANTEAF

V gene: TRBV7-3
D gene: NA
J gene: TRBJ1-1
CDR3 protein: ASSPGGDVTEAF

V gene: TRBV7-8
D gene: TRBD1
J gene: TRBJ1-2
CDR3 protein: ASSLTHGQAGGYT

V gene: TRBV7-9
D gene: TRBD1
J gene: TRBJ1-2
CDR3 protein: ASSLVWDRAVGGYT